In this sample, the clone carrying this T cell receptor beta chain turned up once. Study members were between about 18 and 95 years old and lived in approximately 25 US regions. Cohort assignment relied on participant-reported clinical history. The source of the sample is a study of blood T cell repertoires in COVID-19. Germline loops: CDR1 LNHDA, CDR2 SQIVND (reference sequence). The germline V and J ends were trimmed by 3 bases and 2 bases, with 17 bases remaining between them. CDR3 length: 17 residues. Study processing details: Reference gene primer amplification gave estimated nucleated cell counts. Libraries were prepared by immunoSEQ multiplex PCR; TCRdb keeps only in-frame clonotypes and omits some of them. V, J and clone size reflect that table, while D and trimming were determined from the DNA. Among about 350,000 clones listed, around 87% were seen once.

Sequencing was carried out using PBMCs or T cells enriched from blood (not recorded which). This rearrangement joins TRBV19 to TRBJ2-1, with D uncertain. The clonotype comes from a woman in her twenties or thirties who had recovered from COVID-19. This chain's CDR3 is CASSIARRASPYNEQFF. The CDR3 DNA follows: TGTGCCAGTAGTATCGCCCGCCGCGCATCTCCCTACAATGAGCAGTTCTTC.